This T cell receptor beta chain was retrieved from a study of blood T cell repertoires in COVID-19. The wider study: Spain, Italy and the United States supplied samples that represented acute and convalescent COVID-19. The analysed material was cDNA or gDNA that came from T cells, B-cell-depleted T cells, or PBMCs.

Per the original methods: Amplified reference gene primers provided the basis for estimating nucleated cell counts. TCRdb keeps only in-frame clones here, not all; method: immunoSEQ multiplex PCR. The V and J calls and the clone size are those of that table, but D and trimming were determined from the DNA. The sample gives about 170,000 clones, approximately 84% of which show up once; under 3% is in the top ten. This CDR3 has 17 residues. Germline V lookup: CDR1 SGHRS, CDR2 YFSETQ. V lost 6 bases and J lost 6; bases outside the gene matches: 17. Sequenced sample: peripheral blood. The chain employs TRBV5-1 and TRBJ1-2; 10 nucleotides match TRBD1. The TCR comes from a human donor with acute or convalescent COVID-19. The donor label of this sample is uncertain. The CDR3 nucleotides are TGCGCCAGCACCCCTCCGGGACAGGGGACGGGAAGAGATGGCTACACCTTC. Encoded protein: CASTPPGQGTGRDGYTF.